These 5 T cell receptor beta chains came from one sample sequenced in a study of CD8+ T cells in alopecia areata. Treatment in this sample: oral pan-JAK inhibitor, 5-10 mg twice daily. Sequencing templates came from extracted RNA that was reverse transcribed into cDNA. Libraries were prepared by immunoSEQ multiplex PCR; TCRdb keeps only in-frame clonotypes and omits some of them. The profile covers roughly 200,000 clones, with about three fifths appearing a single time and 3% to 3.5% taken by the ten largest. The sample was CD4+ T cells sorted from blood, taken at week 4, from a patient treated with tofacitinib. These receptors originate from a human donor with alopecia areata.

The V and J genes are TRBV11-2 and TRBJ2-4; 8 bases align to TRBD2. In germline, CDR1 is SGHAT, CDR2 FQNNGV. Trimming at V came to 3 bases and at J to 9 bases, leaving 10 bases not matched to a gene. This CDR3 region has 15 residues. CDR3 nucleotides: TGTGCCAGCAGCTTCCGGGGGGGGTCCGTGGGCATTCAGTACTTC. This codes for CASSFRGGSVGIQYF.

J is TRBJ1-2 and V is TRBV4-3; D not certain. The CDR3 totals 16 residues. Trimming removed 4 bases at V and 2 bases at J, with 17 bases between. The germline V gene has CDR1 LGHNA and CDR2 YSLEER. CDR3 nucleotide sequence: TGCGCCAGCAGCCCCCTCTTAGGTCTGTGGAACTATGGCTACACCTTC. Its translation: CASSPLLGLWNYGYTF.

This chain connects TRBV29-1 to TRBJ2-1; D possibly matches TRBD1 or TRBD2 (5 bases each). CDR1 and CDR2 (germline): SQVTM, ANQGSEA. Trimming removed 7 bases from V and 4 bases from J, with 11 bases in between. This CDR3 is built from 12 residues. The CDR3 coding sequence is TGCAGCGACCGGGACCCTTACAATGAGCAGTTCTTC. It codes for CSDRDPYNEQFF.

This sequence joins TRBV5-1 and TRBJ2-7; D is perhaps TRBD1 (5 bases). V lost 0 bases to trimming and J lost 3 bases, with 10 bases between them. CDR3 size: 14 residues. The germline CDR1 and CDR2 sequences are SGHRS and YFSETQ. CDR3 DNA sequence: TGCGCCAGCAGCTTGGCCGTGACAGTCTACGAGCAGTACTTC. Translating it yields CASSLAVTVYEQYF.

V gene TRBV30 combines with J gene TRBJ2-7; D may match TRBD1 or TRBD2 (5 bases each). The CDR3 runs to 14 residues. CDR1 is GTSNPN, CDR2 SVGIG, per germline (reference sequence). The germline V and J ends were trimmed by 5 bases and 2 bases, with 16 bases remaining between them. CDR3 region: CAWDLGAAPYEQYF. As DNA, the CDR3 is TGTGCCTGGGACCTCGGGGCAGCACCCTACGAGCAGTACTTC.